This T cell receptor beta chain was captured in a study of blood T cell repertoires in COVID-19. Study-wide context: In each case, the material was cDNA or gDNA derived from T cells, B-cell-depleted T cells, or PBMCs.

In the authors' workflow: How many nucleated cells were present was estimated from reference gene primer amplification. Clones were read by immunoSEQ multiplex PCR, and TCRdb kept only the in-frame ones, dropping some. V, J and clone size reflect that table, while D and trimming were determined from the DNA. The sample lists 150,000 to 200,000 clones, about 88% occurring once. The sequence was collected from a man aged 60-69 years with COVID-19, enrolled during active disease. The specimen sequenced was peripheral blood.

The CDR3 reads CASSTRTGGHYGYTF. For the CDR3, the DNA is TGTGCCAGCAGCACTCGGACAGGGGGCCACTATGGCTACACCTTC. This chain connects TRBV6-2 or TRBV6-3 to TRBJ1-2; the match to TRBD1 covers 11 bases. CDR1 MNHEY and CDR2 SVGEGT come from the germline V gene. The CDR3 sequence is 15 residues long. V gave up 6 bases and J gave up 3 bases; unmatched junction bases: 6.